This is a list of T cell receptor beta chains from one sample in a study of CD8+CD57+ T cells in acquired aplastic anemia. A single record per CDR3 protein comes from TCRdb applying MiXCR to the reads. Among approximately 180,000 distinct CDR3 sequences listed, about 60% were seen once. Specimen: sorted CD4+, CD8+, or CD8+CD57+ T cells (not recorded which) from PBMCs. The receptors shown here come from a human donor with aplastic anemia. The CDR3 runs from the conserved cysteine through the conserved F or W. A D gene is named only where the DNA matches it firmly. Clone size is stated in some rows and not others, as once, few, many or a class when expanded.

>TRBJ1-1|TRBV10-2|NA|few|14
TGCGCCAGCAGTGACGGTCTAAGTCCCTCGGAAGCTTTCTTT
CASSDGLSPSEAFF
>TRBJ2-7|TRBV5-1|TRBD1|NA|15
TGCGCCAGCAGCTACGGACAGGGGGCCGGTAGCGAGCAGTACTTC
CASSYGQGAGSEQYF
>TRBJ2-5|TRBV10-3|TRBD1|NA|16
TGTGCCATCGGTCCCGGGACAGGGAGGGGTAAGGGGACCCAGTACTTC
CAIGPGTGRGKGTQYF
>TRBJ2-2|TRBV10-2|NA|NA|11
TGCGCCAGTCTTATGACCGGGGAGCTGTTTTTT
CASLMTGELFF
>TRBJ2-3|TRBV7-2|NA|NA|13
TGTGCCAGCAGCTTAGTCACCGGGGATACGCAGTATTTT
CASSLVTGDTQYF
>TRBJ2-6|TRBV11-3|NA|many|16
TGTGCCAGCAGCTTAGGCGACAGCTCTGGGGCCAACGTCCTGACTTTC
CASSLGDSSGANVLTF
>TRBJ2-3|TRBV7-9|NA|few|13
TGTGCCAGCAGCTTAGGCACACCAGATACGCAGTATTTT
CASSLGTPDTQYF
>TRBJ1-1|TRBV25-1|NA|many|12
TGTGCCAGTAGGGGAGAAAACACTGAAGCTTTCTTT
CASRGENTEAFF
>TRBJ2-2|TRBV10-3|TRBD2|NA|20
TGTGCCATCAGTGAGTCGAAAGGGGCGGGGGGCCTGATGAACACCGGGGAGCTGTTTTTT
CAISESKGAGGLMNTGELFF
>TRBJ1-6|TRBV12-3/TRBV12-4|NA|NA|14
TGTGCCAGCAGTTTAGGCATTAATGGTTCACCCCTCCACTTT
CASSLGINGSPLHF
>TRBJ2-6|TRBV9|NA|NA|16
TGTGCCAGCAGCAACGAAGAGCGATCTGGGGCCAACGTCCTGACTTTC
CASSNEERSGANVLTF
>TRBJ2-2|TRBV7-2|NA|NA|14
TGTGCCAGCAGCTTACTGAAAGGATCCGGGGAGCTGTTTTTT
CASSLLKGSGELFF
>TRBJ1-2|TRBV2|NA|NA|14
TGTGCCAGCAGTGAGGAGAGCAAAGTCTATGGCTACACCTTC
CASSEESKVYGYTF
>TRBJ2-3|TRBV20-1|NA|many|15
TGCAGTGCTAGATCTGGGGGCCTTAGCACAGATACGCAGTATTTT
CSARSGGLSTDTQYF
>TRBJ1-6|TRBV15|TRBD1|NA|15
TGTGCCACCAGCAGAGATATACAGGGGGATTCACCCCTCCACTTT
CATSRDIQGDSPLHF
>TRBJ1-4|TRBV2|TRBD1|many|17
TGTGCCAGCTTGGAAACTGCTGACAGGGCATTAGGAGAAAAACTGTTTTTT
CASLETADRALGEKLFF
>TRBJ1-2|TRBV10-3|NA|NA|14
TGTGCCATCAGTGAAGGCCCAGGACCCCTGGGCTACACCTTC
CAISEGPGPLGYTF
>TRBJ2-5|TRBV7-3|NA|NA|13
TGTGCCAGCAGCTCTATACCCCAAGAGACCCAGTACTTC
CASSSIPQETQYF
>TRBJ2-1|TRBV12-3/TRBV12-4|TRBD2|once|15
TGTGCCAGCAGTTTACCCCGGGGAGCGGGGAATGAGCAGTTCTTC
CASSLPRGAGNEQFF
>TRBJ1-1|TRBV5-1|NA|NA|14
TGCGCCAGCAGCTTGGTCCCGGGGGAACTCGTAGCTTTCTTT
CASSLVPGELVAFF
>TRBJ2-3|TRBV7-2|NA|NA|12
TGTGCCAGCAGTTCAGGGGGGACTACGCAGTATTTT
CASSSGGTTQYF
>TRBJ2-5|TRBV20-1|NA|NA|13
TGCAGTGCCCGCCGGAGTCCCCAAGAGACCCAGTACTTC
CSARRSPQETQYF
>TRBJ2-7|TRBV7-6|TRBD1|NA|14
TGTGCCAGCAGCTCTCGGACAGGGCCCTACGAGCAGTACTTC
CASSSRTGPYEQYF
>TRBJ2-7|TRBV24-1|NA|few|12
TGTGCCACCAGTGATCCTGGACAGAAGCAGTACTTC
CATSDPGQKQYF
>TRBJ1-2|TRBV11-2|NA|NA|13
TGTGCCAGCATCGATGTAGGGGCTGGTGGCTACACCTTC
CASIDVGAGGYTF
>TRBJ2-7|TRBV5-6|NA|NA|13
TGTGCCAGCAGCTCCGTAGGGATCCACGAGCAGTACTTC
CASSSVGIHEQYF
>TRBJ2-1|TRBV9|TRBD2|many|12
TGTGCCAGCAGCGTAGGGGGAGGGGAGCAGTTCTTC
CASSVGGGEQFF
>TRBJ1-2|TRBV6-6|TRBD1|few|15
TGTGCCAGCAGTTTAAGGGACAGTCCTAACTATGGCTACACCTTC
CASSLRDSPNYGYTF
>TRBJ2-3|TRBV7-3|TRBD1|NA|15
TGTGCCAGCAGCCTACGACAGGGCCTTGCAGATACGCAGTATTTT
CASSLRQGLADTQYF
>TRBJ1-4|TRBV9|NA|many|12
TGTGCCAGCAGCGTAGAGGGGAAAAAACTGTTTTTT
CASSVEGKKLFF
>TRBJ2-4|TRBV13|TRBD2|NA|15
TGTGCCAGCAGCACCAGCGGGGGGGCCGGTAACATTCAGTACTTC
CASSTSGGAGNIQYF
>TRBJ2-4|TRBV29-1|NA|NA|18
TGCAGCGGTGCTTGTTGGGGGCGGATCCTCTGGCCCAAAAACATTCAGTACTTC
CSGACWGRILWPKNIQYF
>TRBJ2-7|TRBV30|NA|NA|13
TGTGCCTGGAGTAGTTCAGGGCCAAACGAGCAGTACTTC
CAWSSSGPNEQYF
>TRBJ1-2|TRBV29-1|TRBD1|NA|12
TGCAGCATCACAGGGGAGAACTATGGCTACACCTTC
CSITGENYGYTF
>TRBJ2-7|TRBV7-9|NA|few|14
TGTGCCAGCAGCTTAGGTCCACAGGGCTACGAGCAGTACTTC
CASSLGPQGYEQYF
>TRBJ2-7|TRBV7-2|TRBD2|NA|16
TGTGCCAGCAGCTCGCGAACTAGCGGGGGGGTCTACGAGCAGTACTTC
CASSSRTSGGVYEQYF
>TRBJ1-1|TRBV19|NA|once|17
TGTGCCAGTAGTATAGATTGGTTTGGGTTTCCGAACACTGAAGCTTTCTTT
CASSIDWFGFPNTEAFF
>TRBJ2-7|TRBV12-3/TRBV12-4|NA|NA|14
TGTGCCAGCAGCCTAGCGGACAGTCCCTACGAGCAGTACTTC
CASSLADSPYEQYF
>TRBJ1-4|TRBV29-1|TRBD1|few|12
TGCAGCGCGGAGGGGGCAAATGAAAAACTGTTTTTT
CSAEGANEKLFF
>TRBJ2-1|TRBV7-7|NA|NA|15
TGTGCTAGCAGCTTAGTAGGGGGATCCTACAATGAGCAGTTCTTC
CASSLVGGSYNEQFF
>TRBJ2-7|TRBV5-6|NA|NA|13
TGTGCCAGCAGCTTGGACAGGGCCTACGAGCAGTACTTC
CASSLDRAYEQYF
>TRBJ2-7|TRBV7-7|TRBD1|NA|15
TGTGCCAGCAGCGTTCTCGGACAGGGGCGGAACGAGCAGTACTTC
CASSVLGQGRNEQYF
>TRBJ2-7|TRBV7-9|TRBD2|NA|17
TGTGCCAGCAGCTTAGCGGGGGGACTAGCGGGATCCTACGAGCAGTACTTC
CASSLAGGLAGSYEQYF
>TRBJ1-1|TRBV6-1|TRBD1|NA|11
TGTGCCAGCAGTGTCGGACAGGTAGCTTTCTTT
CASSVGQVAFF
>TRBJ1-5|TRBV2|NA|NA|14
TGTGCCAGCAGTGATTGGGGCCCCAATCAGCCCCAGCATTTT
CASSDWGPNQPQHF
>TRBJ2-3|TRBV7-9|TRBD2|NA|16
TGTGCCAGCAGCCCCGTAGCGGGGGAGTTCACAGATACGCAGTATTTT
CASSPVAGEFTDTQYF
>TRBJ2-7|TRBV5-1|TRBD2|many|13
TGTGCCAGCAGCTTGGGGGGGGGCTACGAGCAGTACTTC
CASSLGGGYEQYF